This T cell receptor beta chain appears in the sequencing data of a study of blood T cell repertoires in COVID-19. Study summary: PBMCs, B-cell-depleted T cells, or T cells were the source of the cDNA or gDNA that made up the material.

The assay was immunoSEQ multiplex PCR, and TCRdb's table has in-frame clones only and misses some. The repertoire has about 390,000 clones, around 87% of them found once; the top ten carry approximately 9.3%. Participants had their cohort set by participant-reported clinical history. The CDR3 consists of 19 residues. CDR1 and CDR2 (germline): KGHSH, LQKENI. Losses at the gene ends were 3 bases for V and 4 bases for J; bases not matched to a gene: 15. Sample: PBMCs or T cells enriched from blood (not recorded which). The sequence was collected from a woman between 45 and 60 years old who had recovered from COVID-19. The V and J genes are TRBV18 and TRBJ2-1, with 10 nucleotides matching TRBD1. The CDR3 DNA follows: TGTGCCAGCTCACCGCGGGGACAGGGGATCGTTAACCCGTACAATGAGCAGTTCTTC. It specifies CASSPRGQGIVNPYNEQFF.